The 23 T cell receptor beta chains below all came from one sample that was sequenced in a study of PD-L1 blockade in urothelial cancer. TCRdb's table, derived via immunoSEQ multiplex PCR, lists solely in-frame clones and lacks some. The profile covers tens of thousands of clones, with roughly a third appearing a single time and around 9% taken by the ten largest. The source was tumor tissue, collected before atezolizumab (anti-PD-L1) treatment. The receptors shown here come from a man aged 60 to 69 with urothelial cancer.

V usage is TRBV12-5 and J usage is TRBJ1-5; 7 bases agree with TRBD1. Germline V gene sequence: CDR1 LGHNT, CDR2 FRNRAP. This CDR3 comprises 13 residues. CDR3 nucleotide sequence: TGTGCCAGTACAGGGGTGAGCAATCAGCCCCAGCATTTT. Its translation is CASTGVSNQPQHF.

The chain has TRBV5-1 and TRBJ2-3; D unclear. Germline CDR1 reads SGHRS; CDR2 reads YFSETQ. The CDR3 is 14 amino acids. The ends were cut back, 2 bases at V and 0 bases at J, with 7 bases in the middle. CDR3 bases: TGCGCCAGCAGCTTAATACCTAGCACAGATACGCAGTATTTT. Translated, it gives CASSLIPSTDTQYF. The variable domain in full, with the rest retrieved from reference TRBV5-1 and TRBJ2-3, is KAGVTQTPRYLIKTRGQQVTLSCSPISGHRSVSWYQQTPGQGLQFLFEYFSETQRNKGNFPGRFSGRQFSNSRSEMNVSTLELGDSALYLCASSLIPSTDTQYFGPGTRLTVL.

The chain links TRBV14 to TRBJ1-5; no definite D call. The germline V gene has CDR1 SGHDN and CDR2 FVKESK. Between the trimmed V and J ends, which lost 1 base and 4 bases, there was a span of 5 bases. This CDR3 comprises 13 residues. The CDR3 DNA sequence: TGTGCCAGCAGCCAAGGTCTTAATCAGCCCCAGCATTTT. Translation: CASSQGLNQPQHF.

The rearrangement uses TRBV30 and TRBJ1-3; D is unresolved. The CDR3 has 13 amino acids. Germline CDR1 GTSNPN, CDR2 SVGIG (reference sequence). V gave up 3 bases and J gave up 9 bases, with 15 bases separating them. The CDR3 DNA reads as TGTGCCTGGAGCCCGTTCCGTCCCCCCACCATATATTTT. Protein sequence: CAWSPFRPPTIYF.

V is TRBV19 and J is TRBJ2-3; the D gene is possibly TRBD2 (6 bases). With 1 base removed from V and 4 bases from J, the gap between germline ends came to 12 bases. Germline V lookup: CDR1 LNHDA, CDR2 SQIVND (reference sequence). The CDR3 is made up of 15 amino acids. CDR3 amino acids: CASSIAGVSADTQYF. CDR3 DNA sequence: TGTGCCAGTAGTATAGCGGGAGTAAGCGCAGATACGCAGTATTTT.

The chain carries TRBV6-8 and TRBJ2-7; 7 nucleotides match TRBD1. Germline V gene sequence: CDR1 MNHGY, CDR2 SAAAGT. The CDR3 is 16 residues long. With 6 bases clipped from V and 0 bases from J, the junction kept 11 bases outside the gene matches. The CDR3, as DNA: TGTGCCAGCAGCCGAGCCGGACAGGTTAGCTCCTACGAGCAGTACTTC. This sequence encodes CASSRAGQVSSYEQYF.

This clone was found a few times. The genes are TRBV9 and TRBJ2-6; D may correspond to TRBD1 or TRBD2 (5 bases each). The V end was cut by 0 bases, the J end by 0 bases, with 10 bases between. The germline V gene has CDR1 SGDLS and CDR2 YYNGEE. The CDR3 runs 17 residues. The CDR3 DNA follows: TGTGCCAGCAGCGTAGTGGGACGGAGCTCTGGGGCCAACGTCCTGACTTTC. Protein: CASSVVGRSSGANVLTF.

CDR3 nucleotides: TGTGCCAGCTCACGACTTCCACAAGAGACCCAGTACTTC. Its translation is CASSRLPQETQYF. J is TRBJ2-5 and V is TRBV18, with D unresolved. V dropped 4 bases and J dropped 2 bases, with 8 bases sitting between them. The CDR3 contains 13 residues. Germline assignment: CDR1 KGHSH and CDR2 LQKENI.

The CDR3, as DNA: TGCAGCGTCGCTTACGCGGCGAGTAGCAATCAGCCCCAGCATTTT. Encoded protein: CSVAYAASSNQPQHF. This rearrangement joins TRBV29-1 to TRBJ1-5; D is ambiguous. Trimming took 6 bases from V and 0 from J, leaving 15 bases between them. CDR3 length equals 15 residues. Germline lookup yields CDR1 SQVTM and CDR2 ANQGSEA.

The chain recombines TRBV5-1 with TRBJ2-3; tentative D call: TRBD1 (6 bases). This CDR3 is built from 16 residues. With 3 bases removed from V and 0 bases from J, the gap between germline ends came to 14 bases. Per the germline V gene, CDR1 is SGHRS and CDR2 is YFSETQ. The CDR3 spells CASSSGMGASTDTQYF. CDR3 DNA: TGCGCCAGCAGCTCGGGGATGGGGGCTAGCACAGATACGCAGTATTTT.

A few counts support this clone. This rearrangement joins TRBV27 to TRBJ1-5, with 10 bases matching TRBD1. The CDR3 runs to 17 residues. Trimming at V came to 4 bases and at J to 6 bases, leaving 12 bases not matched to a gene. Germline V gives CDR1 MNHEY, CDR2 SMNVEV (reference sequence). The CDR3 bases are TGTGCCAGCAGTTCCACACGACAGGGGGCGCGGGCTCAGCCCCAGCATTTT. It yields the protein CASSSTRQGARAQPQHF.

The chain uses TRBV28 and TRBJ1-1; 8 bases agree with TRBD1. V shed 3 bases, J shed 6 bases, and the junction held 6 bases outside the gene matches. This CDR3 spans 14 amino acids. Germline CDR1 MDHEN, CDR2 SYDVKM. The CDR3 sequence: CASSLGQGAAEAFF. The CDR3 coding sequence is TGTGCCAGCAGTTTGGGGCAGGGGGCTGCTGAAGCTTTCTTT.

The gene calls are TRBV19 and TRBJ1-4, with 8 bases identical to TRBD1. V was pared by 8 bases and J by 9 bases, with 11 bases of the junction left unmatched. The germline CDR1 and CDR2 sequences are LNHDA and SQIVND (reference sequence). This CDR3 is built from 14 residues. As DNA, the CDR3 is TGTGCCAGTGAGAGGACAGGGAGGATCCAAAAACTGTTTTTT. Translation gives CASERTGRIQKLFF.

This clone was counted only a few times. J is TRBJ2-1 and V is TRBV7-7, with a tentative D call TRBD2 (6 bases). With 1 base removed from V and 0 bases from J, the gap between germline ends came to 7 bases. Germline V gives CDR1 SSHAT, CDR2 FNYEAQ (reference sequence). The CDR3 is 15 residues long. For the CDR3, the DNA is TGTGCCAGCAGCTTAGACGGGAGCTCCTACAATGAGCAGTTCTTC. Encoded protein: CASSLDGSSYNEQFF. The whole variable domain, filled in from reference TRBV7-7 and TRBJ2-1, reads GAGVSQSPRYKVTKRGQDVTLRCDPISSHATLYWYQQALGQGPEFLTYFNYEAQPDKSGLPSDRFSAERPEGSISTLTIQRTEQRDSAMYRCASSLDGSSYNEQFFGPGTRLTVL.

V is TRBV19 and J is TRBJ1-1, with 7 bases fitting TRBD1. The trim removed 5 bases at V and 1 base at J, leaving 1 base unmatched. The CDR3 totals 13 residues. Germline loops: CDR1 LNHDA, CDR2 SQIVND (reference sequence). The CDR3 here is CASSHRGNTEAFF. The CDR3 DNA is TGTGCCAGTAGTCACAGGGGGAACACTGAAGCTTTCTTT.

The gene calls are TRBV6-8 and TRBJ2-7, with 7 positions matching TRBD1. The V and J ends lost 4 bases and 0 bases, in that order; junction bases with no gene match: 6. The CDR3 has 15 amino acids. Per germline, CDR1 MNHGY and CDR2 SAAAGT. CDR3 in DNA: TGTGCCAGCAGTTCCGGGACAGCAATCTCCTACGAGCAGTACTTC. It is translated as CASSSGTAISYEQYF.

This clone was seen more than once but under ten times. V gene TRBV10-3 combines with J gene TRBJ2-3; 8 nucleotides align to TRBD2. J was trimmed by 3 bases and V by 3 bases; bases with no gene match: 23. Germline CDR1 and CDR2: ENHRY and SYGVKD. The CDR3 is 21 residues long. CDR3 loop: CAISEYGAEAGGPKGTDTQYF. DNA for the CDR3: TGTGCCATCAGTGAATATGGGGCCGAGGCGGGAGGACCCAAGGGAACAGATACGCAGTATTTT.

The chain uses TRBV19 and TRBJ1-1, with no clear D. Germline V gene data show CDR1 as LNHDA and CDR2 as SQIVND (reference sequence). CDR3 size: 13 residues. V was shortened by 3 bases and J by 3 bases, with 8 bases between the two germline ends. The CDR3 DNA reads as TGTGCCAGTAGTATCGTGGCAGACACTGAAGCTTTCTTT. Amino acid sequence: CASSIVADTEAFF. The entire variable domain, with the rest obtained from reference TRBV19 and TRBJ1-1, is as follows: DGGITQSPKYLFRKEGQNVTLSCEQNLNHDAMYWYRQDPGQGLRLIYYSQIVNDFQKGDIAEGYSVSREKKESFPLTVTSAQKNPTAFYLCASSIVADTEAFFGQGTRLTVV.

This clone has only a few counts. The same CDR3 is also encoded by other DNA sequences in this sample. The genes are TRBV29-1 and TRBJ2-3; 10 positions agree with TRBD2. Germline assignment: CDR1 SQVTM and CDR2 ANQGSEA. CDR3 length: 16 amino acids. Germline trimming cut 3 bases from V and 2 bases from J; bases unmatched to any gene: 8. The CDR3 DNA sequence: TGCAGCGTTGATGGGCTAGCGGGAGATTCCACAGATACGCAGTATTTT. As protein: CSVDGLAGDSTDTQYF.

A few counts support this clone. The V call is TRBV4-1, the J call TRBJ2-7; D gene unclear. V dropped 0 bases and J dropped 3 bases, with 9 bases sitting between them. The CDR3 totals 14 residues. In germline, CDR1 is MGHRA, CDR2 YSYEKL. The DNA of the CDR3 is TGCGCCAGCAGCCAAGATTCAGGCTACTACGAGCAGTACTTC. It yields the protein CASSQDSGYYEQYF.

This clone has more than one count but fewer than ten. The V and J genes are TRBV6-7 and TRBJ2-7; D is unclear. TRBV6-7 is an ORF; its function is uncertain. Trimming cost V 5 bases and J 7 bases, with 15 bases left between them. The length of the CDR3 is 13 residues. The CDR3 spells CASSPDGFGEQYF. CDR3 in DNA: TGTGCCAGCAGTCCCGACGGATTTGGGGAGCAGTACTTC.

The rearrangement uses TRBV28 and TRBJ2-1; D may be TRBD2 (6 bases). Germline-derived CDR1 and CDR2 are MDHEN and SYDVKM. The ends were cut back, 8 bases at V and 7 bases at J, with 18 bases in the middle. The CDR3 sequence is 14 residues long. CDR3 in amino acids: CASCGDVWGNEQFF. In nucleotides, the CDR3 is TGTGCCAGCTGCGGGGATGTTTGGGGGAATGAGCAGTTCTTC.

Here the CDR3 reads CASSEARTGLGNTIYF. In nucleotides, the CDR3 is TGTGCCAGCAGTGAAGCGCGGACAGGGCTTGGAAACACCATATATTTT. This rearrangement joins TRBV6-1 to TRBJ1-3; 8 bases match TRBD1. Trimming took 0 bases from V and 3 from J; bases not matched to a gene: 4. The CDR3 totals 16 residues. Per the germline V gene, CDR1 is MNHNS and CDR2 is SASEGT.